This TCR beta chain was sequenced for a study of regulatory T cells in long-lasting Graves disease. Study in general: The study counted Graves' disease as persistent given over 5 years of antithyroid drugs and positive TSH receptor antibodies.

Points from the study as a whole: Lower TCR diversity characterized persistent Graves' patients relative to newly diagnosed patients. It is possible that accuracy was reduced by the small size of the sample.

As to time point: persistent/refractory GD, antithyroid drugs over 5 years with positive TRAb. From PBMCs, RNA was extracted and then used to make the TCR library. It was an endocrinology department in Xi'an, China, that provided the patients. Notes on this clonotype: Its antigen remains unknown. Sequence at one end of the junction differs from germline and may be a read error.

To make TCR beta libraries, researchers used iRepertoire HTBI primers and Arm-PCR of CDR3 regions. Using its own MiXCR run on the multiplex PCR reads, TCRdb lists one record per CDR3 protein. The sample gives about 470,000 distinct CDR3 sequences, 20% to 25% of which show up once; around 7% is in the top ten. The origin of this receptor is a female donor with Graves disease. The sample was peripheral blood mononuclear cells (PBMCs), taken when the disease was refractory, from a patient treated with antithyroid drugs.

The CDR3 region is CASSLTLNPGELFF. The CDR3 DNA sequence: TGTGCCAGCAGCTTAACCCTGAACCCCGGGGAGCTGTTTTTT. This chain connects TRBV13 to TRBJ2-2; D is undetermined. There are 14 residues in the CDR3. Germline V CDR1 and CDR2: PRHDT, FYEKMQ (reference sequence).